Shown below are 17 T cell receptor beta chains from a single sample sequenced in a study of T cells in Graves' hyperthyroidism and ophthalmopathy. TCR beta CDR3 region amplification was performed from RNA transcripts. When the TCR CDR3 underwent first-round RT-PCR, the HTBI primer set was used. MiXCR, run by TCRdb on the multiplex PCR reads, gives a single entry per CDR3 protein. The data contain fewer than 200,000 distinct CDR3 sequences, over 8% of them singletons. The sample consisted of blood. All receptors come from a young woman with Graves' hyperthyroidism that later progressed to Graves' ophthalmopathy.

Written as DNA, the CDR3 is TGTGCCAGCAGCGACAGACAGGGCTTAGCCAAAAACATTCAGTACTTC. Translation gives CASSDRQGLAKNIQYF. The chain employs TRBV2 and TRBJ2-4; 7 positions match TRBD1. The CDR3 is made up of 16 amino acids. CDR1 and CDR2 (germline): SNHLY, FYNNEI. V was clipped by 6 bases and J by 0 bases; unmatched bases: 8.

This clonotype was observed at least ten times. The chain employs TRBV7-8 and TRBJ2-1; TRBD1 might be the D (5 bases). The V gene's germline CDR1 is SGHVS and CDR2 FQNEAQ. This CDR3 is 16 amino acids long. Trimming pared 2 bases from V and 8 bases from J, leaving 19 bases between. CDR3 loop: CASSLIGAGNRDEQFF. CDR3 nucleotide sequence: TGTGCCAGCAGCTTAATTGGGGCAGGGAATAGGGATGAGCAGTTCTTC.

In the case of this clonotype: A much larger clone differs from this one at a single base, so this may be a read error. V gene TRBV9 combines with J gene TRBJ2-3; D may correspond to TRBD1 or TRBD2 (5 bases each). The CDR3 runs to 13 residues. The V gene lost 3 bases and the J gene lost 2 bases, with 7 bases spanning the gap. Per germline, CDR1 SGDLS and CDR2 YYNGEE. The chain's CDR3 is CASSGGSTDTQYF. CDR3 sequence (DNA): TGTGCCAGCAGCGGGGGGTCCACAGATACGCAGTATTTT.

A word on this clonotype: This could be a read error, since a much larger clone is one nucleotide away. The chain carries TRBV3-1 and TRBJ1-3; D gene uncertain. CDR1 is LGHDT and CDR2 is YNNKEL in the germline V gene (reference sequence). This CDR3 has 14 amino acids. In DNA form, the CDR3 reads TGTGCCAGCGGCCAGACGACACGCGGAAACACCATATATTTT. Amino acid sequence: CASGQTTRGNTIYF.

The rearrangement uses TRBV3-1 and TRBJ1-6, with D maybe TRBD1 (5 bases). With 4 bases removed from V and 10 bases from J, the gap between germline ends came to 11 bases. This CDR3 contains 13 residues. Germline V gene sequence: CDR1 LGHDT, CDR2 YNNKEL (reference sequence). CDR3 nucleotide sequence: TGTGCCAGCAGCCGCCCGGGGCGGTCACCCCTCCACTTT. Protein: CASSRPGRSPLHF.

This clonotype was seen ten or more times. The chain carries TRBV9 and TRBJ1-1; TRBD1 matches at 8 bases. V lost 3 bases and J lost 8; bases outside the gene matches: 6. The germline gives CDR1 SGDLS, CDR2 YYNGEE. This CDR3 has 13 residues. The CDR3 sequence is CASSAAGGGEAFF. The CDR3 DNA reads as TGTGCCAGCAGCGCCGCAGGGGGCGGGGAAGCTTTCTTT.

This clonotype was detected many times. The rearrangement joins TRBV2 to TRBJ1-4; D unclear. The germline gives CDR1 SNHLY, CDR2 FYNNEI. The CDR3 covers 13 residues. Between the trimmed V and J ends, which lost 6 bases and 2 bases, there was a span of 7 bases. The CDR3 DNA reads as TGTGCCAGCAGGCGGTCCACTAATGAAAAACTGTTTTTT. This encodes CASRRSTNEKLFF.

Only a few counts were recorded for this clonotype. V gene TRBV10-3 combines with J gene TRBJ2-2; D might be TRBD2 (6 bases). V was shortened by 0 bases and J by 7 bases, with 12 bases between the two germline ends. The germline CDR1 and CDR2 sequences are ENHRY and SYGVKD. This CDR3 spans 15 amino acids. CDR3 coding DNA: TGTGCCATCAGTGAGTCGTTGCGGGAAGACGGGGAGCTGTTTTTT. This codes for CAISESLREDGELFF.

This clonotype has ten or more counts. The chain uses TRBV28 and TRBJ2-3, with 7 bases matching TRBD2. CDR1 is MDHEN, CDR2 SYDVKM, per germline. The CDR3 contains 14 residues. With V trimmed by 10 bases and J by 6 bases, 13 bases remained unmatched. As DNA, the CDR3 is TGTGCCACCCTACTAGCGAGCAGCGTTGATACGCAGTATTTT. This encodes CATLLASSVDTQYF.

This clonotype was found many times. CDR3 amino acids: CASSFQGGPYEQYF. CDR3 bases: TGTGCCAGCAGCTTTCAGGGGGGCCCCTACGAGCAGTACTTC. The chain carries TRBV7-9 and TRBJ2-7, with D possibly TRBD1 on 7 matching bases. CDR1 is SEHNR, CDR2 FQNEAQ, per germline (reference sequence). The CDR3 totals 14 residues. Trimming pared 3 bases from V and 2 bases from J, leaving 11 bases between.

This clonotype was found many times. The chain has TRBV20-1 and TRBJ1-3; D remains unclear. The V end was cut by 5 bases, the J end by 0 bases, with 11 bases between. The CDR3 runs to 14 residues. The germline V gene has CDR1 DFQATT and CDR2 SNEGSKA (reference sequence). Here the CDR3 DNA reads TGCAGTGCTCCTGCACAGAGCTCTGGAAACACCATATATTTT. This gives the protein CSAPAQSSGNTIYF.

This clonotype was observed at least ten times. The chain links TRBV2 to TRBJ1-5; D unresolved. The V end lost 6 bases, the J end lost 0 bases, and 9 bases lay between the germline ends. The CDR3 has 14 residues. The V gene's germline CDR1 is SNHLY and CDR2 FYNNEI. CDR3 sequence (DNA): TGTGCCAGCAGCGACCTCAGTAGCAATCAGCCCCAGCATTTT. Protein product: CASSDLSSNQPQHF.

This clonotype showed up many times. The gene calls are TRBV7-9 and TRBJ2-3; TRBD2 agrees at 9 bases. V lost 3 bases, J lost 0 bases, and 7 bases stayed unmatched. This CDR3 comprises 17 residues. The germline gives CDR1 SEHNR, CDR2 FQNEAQ (reference sequence). The CDR3 DNA follows: TGTGCCAGCAGCTTGCCACTAGCGGGTATTAGCACAGATACGCAGTATTTT. Protein: CASSLPLAGISTDTQYF.

The chain couples TRBV3-1 to TRBJ2-4; 9 bases line up with TRBD2. J lost 0 bases, V lost 0 bases, and 9 bases had no gene match. This CDR3 spans 19 amino acids. Germline loops: CDR1 LGHDT, CDR2 YNNKEL (reference sequence). The CDR3: CASSQEWSGGREAKNIQYF. As DNA, the CDR3 is TGTGCCAGCAGCCAAGAATGGTCGGGCGGGAGGGAAGCCAAAAACATTCAGTACTTC.

The genes are TRBV7-8 and TRBJ2-3; TRBD2 aligns across 14 bases. V shed 3 bases and J 1 base; nucleotides not matched to a gene: 12. Germline lookup yields CDR1 SGHVS and CDR2 FQNEAQ. The CDR3 is made up of 20 amino acids. CDR3 DNA: TGTGCCAGCAGCTTGGAGTTGGGACTAGCGGGAGCCCCTGGCACAGATACGCAGTATTTT. Translated: CASSLELGLAGAPGTDTQYF.

The table lists this clonotype with a few counts. The J gene is TRBJ2-1, the V gene TRBV19; TRBD2 matches 7 bases. Germline CDR1 is LNHDA and CDR2 is SQIVND (reference sequence). The CDR3 contains 15 residues. V gave up 1 base and J gave up 4 bases; unmatched junction bases: 4. The CDR3 protein is CASSIAGGRYNEQFF. In DNA form, the CDR3 reads TGTGCCAGTAGTATAGCGGGGGGTCGATACAATGAGCAGTTCTTC.

This clonotype was counted ten times or more. This chain uses TRBV28 with TRBJ2-3, with 10 bases identical to TRBD2. The junction had 6 bases not matched to a gene; V was cut back by 4 bases and J by 2 bases. Germline loops: CDR1 MDHEN, CDR2 SYDVKM. The CDR3 extends over 16 amino acids. The DNA for the CDR3 is TGTGCCAGCAGTTCCCCTAGCGGGGGACCCACAGATACGCAGTATTTT. Its translation: CASSSPSGGPTDTQYF.